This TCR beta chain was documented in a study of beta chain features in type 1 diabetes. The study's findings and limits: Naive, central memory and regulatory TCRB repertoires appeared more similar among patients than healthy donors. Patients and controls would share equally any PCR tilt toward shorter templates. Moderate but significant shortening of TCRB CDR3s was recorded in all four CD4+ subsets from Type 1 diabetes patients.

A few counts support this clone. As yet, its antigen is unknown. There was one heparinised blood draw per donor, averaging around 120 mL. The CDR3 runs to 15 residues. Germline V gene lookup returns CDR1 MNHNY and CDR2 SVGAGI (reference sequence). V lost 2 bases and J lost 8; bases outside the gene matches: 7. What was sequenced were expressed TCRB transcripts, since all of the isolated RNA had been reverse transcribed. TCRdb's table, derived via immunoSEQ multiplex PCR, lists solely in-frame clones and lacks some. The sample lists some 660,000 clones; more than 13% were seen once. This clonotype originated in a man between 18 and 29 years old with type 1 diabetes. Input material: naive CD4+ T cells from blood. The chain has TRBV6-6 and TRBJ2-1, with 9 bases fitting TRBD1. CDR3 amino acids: CASSYEGQGIHEQFF. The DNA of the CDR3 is TGTGCCAGCAGTTACGAAGGACAGGGGATCCATGAGCAGTTCTTC.